The 27 T cell receptor beta chains reported below all come from one sample, sequenced in a study of CD8 T cells in ankylosing spondylitis. Whole-study results and caveats: The study identified a TCR beta motif of several highly homologous variants that appeared characteristic of ankylosing spondylitis blood.

These receptors have no known antigen. MiXCR, applied by TCRdb to the 5' RACE reads, yields one record per CDR3 protein. The sample holds 250,000 to 350,000 distinct CDR3 sequences, less than 9.5% seen once. The sample was blood, either unsorted or a sorted T cell fraction (not recorded which). The receptor source for this set is a male donor with ankylosing spondylitis.

The J gene is TRBJ2-1, the V gene TRBV11-3, with D maybe TRBD1 (6 bases). The CDR3 has 16 amino acids. CDR1 SGHNT and CDR2 YENEEA come from the germline V gene. V lost 3 bases and J lost 0, with 12 bases in between. The CDR3 DNA reads TGTGCCAGCAGCTTCTGGGGGCCGAGCTCCTACAATGAGCAGTTCTTC. It translates to CASSFWGPSSYNEQFF.

This chain joins TRBV5-1 and TRBJ2-7, with no clear D. Deletions cut 4 bases from V and 2 bases from J, with 13 bases between. This CDR3 contains 14 residues. The germline CDR1 and CDR2 sequences are SGHRS and YFSETQ. The CDR3 spells CASSLTPGTYEQYF. Here the CDR3 DNA reads TGCGCCAGCAGCCTTACTCCGGGTACCTACGAGCAGTACTTC.

This clonotype was detected ten times or more. This chain joins TRBV6-2 or TRBV6-3 and TRBJ2-3; 7 bases agree with TRBD1. CDR3 length: 14 amino acids. V lost 5 bases and J lost 2; bases outside the gene matches: 4. Looked up from germline, CDR1 is MNHEY and CDR2 is SVGEGT. For the CDR3, the DNA is TGTGCCAGCAGTACGGGACAGACCACAGATACGCAGTATTTT. Protein sequence: CASSTGQTTDTQYF.

V and J are TRBV30 and TRBJ1-1; 9 bases align to TRBD1. Germline trimming cut 5 bases from V and 8 bases from J; bases unmatched to any gene: 0. The CDR3 sequence is 10 residues long. Per germline, CDR1 GTSNPN and CDR2 SVGIG (reference sequence). The chain's CDR3 is CAWDRGEAFF. CDR3 in DNA: TGTGCCTGGGACAGGGGGGAAGCTTTCTTT.

The chain carries TRBV9 and TRBJ1-4; maybe TRBD1 (5 bases). V dropped 0 bases and J dropped 7 bases, with 10 bases sitting between them. Per germline, CDR1 SGDLS and CDR2 YYNGEE. There are 14 residues in the CDR3. DNA of the CDR3: TGTGCCAGCAGCGTAGGGCAGGGTTCTGAAAAACTGTTTTTT. Amino acid sequence: CASSVGQGSEKLFF.

This clonotype occurred a few times. The chain carries TRBV7-9 and TRBJ1-3; 9 positions match TRBD1. Germline trimming cut 5 bases from V and 1 base from J; bases unmatched to any gene: 6. The CDR3 is 16 residues long. Per germline, CDR1 SEHNR and CDR2 FQNEAQ (reference sequence). This chain's CDR3 is CASSTGTGTSGNTIYF. CDR3 nucleotide sequence: TGTGCCAGCAGCACCGGGACAGGGACGTCTGGAAACACCATATATTTT.

This clonotype was picked up a small number of times. V usage is TRBV6-1 and J usage is TRBJ2-1; 9 bases agree with TRBD1. Germline CDR1 reads MNHNS; CDR2 reads SASEGT. With V trimmed by 5 bases and J by 5 bases, 10 bases remained unmatched. The CDR3 covers 16 residues. CDR3 coding DNA: TGTGCCAGCAGTAGATACAGGGGGCTCTTGGACAATGAGCAGTTCTTC. Translation gives CASSRYRGLLDNEQFF.

This clonotype has more than one count but fewer than ten. The J gene is TRBJ2-2, the V gene TRBV5-1; 9 bases match TRBD1. Germline loops: CDR1 SGHRS, CDR2 YFSETQ. V trimming: 3 bases; J trimming: 8 bases; junction bases outside the gene matches: 8. This CDR3 is built from 15 residues. The CDR3 spells CASSSNTGTGGELFF. CDR3 nucleotides: TGCGCCAGCAGCTCAAACACCGGGACAGGGGGGGAGCTGTTTTTT.

This clonotype was found a few times. The chain is built from TRBV14 and TRBJ1-1; D not certain. The CDR3 spans 13 residues. The ends were cut back, 7 bases at V and 4 bases at J, with 13 bases in the middle. Per germline, CDR1 SGHDN and CDR2 FVKESK. CDR3 sequence (DNA): TGTGCCAGCACCCTGGTTGGAGGCACTGAAGCTTTCTTT. Amino acids: CASTLVGGTEAFF.

The V and J genes are TRBV29-1 and TRBJ2-7; 10 bases are a match to TRBD1. This CDR3 spans 12 amino acids. J was trimmed by 5 bases and V by 6 bases; bases with no gene match: 4. Germline CDR1 reads SQVTM; CDR2 reads ANQGSEA. The CDR3: CSVTTGGHEQYF. The CDR3 coding sequence is TGCAGCGTGACGACAGGGGGCCACGAGCAGTACTTC.

This clonotype showed up many times. The chain joins TRBV7-8 to TRBJ2-1; D is undetermined. CDR3 size: 17 residues. V gave up 1 base and J gave up 4 bases, with 17 bases separating them. CDR1 is SGHVS and CDR2 is FQNEAQ in the germline V gene. The CDR3: CASSLVEPSVTYNEQFF. CDR3 coding DNA: TGTGCCAGCAGCTTAGTGGAGCCATCCGTGACTTACAATGAGCAGTTCTTC. Complete variable domain (other parts from reference TRBV7-8 and TRBJ2-1): GAGVSQSPRYKVAKRGQDVALRCDPISGHVSLFWYQQALGQGPEFLTYFQNEAQLDKSGLPSDRFFAERPEGSVSTLKIQRTQQEDSAVYLCASSLVEPSVTYNEQFFGPGTRLTVL.

V usage is TRBV5-1 and J usage is TRBJ2-2; 7 positions match TRBD1. The trim removed 0 bases at V and 1 base at J, leaving 3 bases unmatched. Looked up from germline, CDR1 is SGHRS and CDR2 is YFSETQ. The CDR3 spans 16 residues. CDR3 protein: CASSLEGQWNTGELFF. CDR3 DNA sequence: TGCGCCAGCAGCTTGGAGGGACAGTGGAACACCGGGGAGCTGTTTTTT.

There are a few counts of this clonotype. V and J are TRBV27 and TRBJ1-5, with D unclear. This CDR3 is built from 16 residues. The V end was cut by 5 bases, the J end by 2 bases, with 16 bases between. Germline lookup yields CDR1 MNHEY and CDR2 SMNVEV (reference sequence). CDR3 DNA sequence: TGTGCCAGCAGTACCTGGGCGGGAATGGGCAATCAGCCCCAGCATTTT. This gives the protein CASSTWAGMGNQPQHF.

The chain is built from TRBV27 and TRBJ2-5; tentative D call: TRBD2 (6 bases). Germline assignment: CDR1 MNHEY and CDR2 SMNVEV (reference sequence). V was trimmed by 3 bases and J by 5 bases, leaving 10 bases between them. CDR3 length: 13 residues. Here the CDR3 reads CASSFFGGETQYF. Written as DNA, the CDR3 is TGTGCCAGCAGTTTCTTTGGGGGGGAGACCCAGTACTTC.

The rearrangement links TRBV9 to TRBJ2-1; 7 bases are shared with TRBD2. The J segment lost 2 bases and the V segment lost 3 bases, leaving 5 bases of the junction unmatched. The CDR3 loop spans 15 amino acids. Germline V gene sequence: CDR1 SGDLS, CDR2 YYNGEE. DNA of the CDR3: TGTGCCAGCAGCGCCAGCGGGAACGCCTACAATGAGCAGTTCTTC. It specifies CASSASGNAYNEQFF.

This clonotype was seen a few times. V gene TRBV29-1 combines with J gene TRBJ1-6; D is possibly TRBD1 (5 bases). The CDR3 is made up of 14 amino acids. V lost 7 bases and J 2 bases, leaving 12 bases between the germline ends. The germline CDR1 and CDR2 sequences are SQVTM and ANQGSEA. The CDR3 DNA follows: TGCAGCGCCCAGGGTTTCCCCTATAATTCACCCCTCCACTTT. It is translated as CSAQGFPYNSPLHF.

In its sample, this clonotype was seen many times. V is TRBV5-1 and J is TRBJ2-7, with TRBD2 matching over 7 bases. CDR1 and CDR2 (germline): SGHRS, YFSETQ. This CDR3 contains 14 residues. The junction had 4 bases not matched to a gene; V was cut back by 4 bases and J by 0 bases. CDR3: CASSSGTNSYEQYF. The DNA for the CDR3 is TGCGCCAGCAGCAGCGGGACTAACTCCTACGAGCAGTACTTC.

The table lists this clonotype with many counts. V usage is TRBV20-1 and J usage is TRBJ1-2; 7 nucleotides match TRBD1. V shed 0 bases and J 3 bases; nucleotides not matched to a gene: 1. Germline loops: CDR1 DFQATT, CDR2 SNEGSKA (reference sequence). This CDR3 comprises 13 residues. The CDR3: CSARETGYYGYTF. CDR3 DNA: TGCAGTGCTAGAGAGACAGGGTACTATGGCTACACCTTC.

This chain joins TRBV5-6 and TRBJ2-1; D gene ambiguous. The CDR3 totals 14 residues. Germline CDR1 is SGHDT and CDR2 is YYEEEE. Trimming removed 4 bases from V and 6 bases from J, with 14 bases in between. CDR3 residues: CASSLPTWSNEQFF. The DNA for the CDR3 is TGTGCCAGCAGCCTACCGACTTGGTCCAATGAGCAGTTCTTC.

This clonotype was detected a few times. The V gene is TRBV7-3, the J gene TRBJ2-1; D is possibly TRBD1 or TRBD2 (5 bases each). Germline V gene sequence: CDR1 SGHTA, CDR2 FQGTGA. The CDR3 has 17 amino acids. V gave up 2 bases and J gave up 8 bases, with 22 bases separating them. CDR3 in amino acids: CASSLEARDQRRDEQFF. The CDR3 nucleotides are TGTGCCAGCAGCTTAGAAGCCCGGGACCAACGCCGGGATGAGCAGTTCTTC.

In this sample, this clonotype turned up a few times. V is TRBV20-1 and J is TRBJ2-3; D call uncertain. CDR3 length: 13 residues. Germline V gives CDR1 DFQATT, CDR2 SNEGSKA (reference sequence). This CDR3 reads CAIWTSSTDTQYF. CDR3 DNA: TGCGCCATATGGACGAGCAGCACAGATACGCAGTATTTT.

This clonotype came up many times. The chain has TRBV7-9 and TRBJ2-1; 7 bases map to TRBD2. The CDR3 spans 13 residues. V shed 8 bases and J 6 bases; nucleotides not matched to a gene: 7. Germline V gives CDR1 SEHNR, CDR2 FQNEAQ (reference sequence). The CDR3 loop reads CASPGGEFNEQFF. CDR3 DNA: TGTGCCAGCCCTGGGGGGGAATTCAATGAGCAGTTCTTC.

The genes are TRBV9 and TRBJ2-1; no clear D. The germline V gene encodes CDR1 SGDLS and CDR2 YYNGEE. This CDR3 region has 14 residues. Trimming left V 6 bases short and J 3 bases short, with 13 bases between. CDR3 DNA: TGTGCCAGCACGACCGGGCGGTACTACAATGAGCAGTTCTTC. It encodes CASTTGRYYNEQFF. The variable domain in full, completed from reference TRBV9 and TRBJ2-1, reads DSGVTQTPKHLITATGQRVTLRCSPRSGDLSVYWYQQSLDQGLQFLIQYYNGEERAKGNILERFSAQQFPDLHSELNLSSLELGDSALYFCASTTGRYYNEQFFGPGTRLTVL.

V gene TRBV5-1 combines with J gene TRBJ1-4; D gene uncertain. The CDR3 contains 15 residues. Trimming removed 0 bases at V and 8 bases at J, with 14 bases between. The V gene's germline CDR1 is SGHRS and CDR2 YFSETQ. CDR3 in amino acids: CASSLGTVLREKLFF. The CDR3 DNA reads as TGCGCCAGCAGCTTGGGCACCGTCCTTCGCGAAAAACTGTTTTTT.

A few counts support this clonotype. V and J are TRBV29-1 and TRBJ2-2; D is perhaps TRBD2 (5 bases). The CDR3 totals 17 residues. The V end was cut by 6 bases, the J end by 5 bases, with 25 bases between. CDR1 and CDR2 (germline): SQVTM, ANQGSEA. The CDR3 nucleotides read TGCAGCGTCATGGGGAGCCTGGCACCCCTTAGGACCGGGGAGCTGTTTTTT. Translation gives CSVMGSLAPLRTGELFF.

This clonotype has a count of ten or more. The V call is TRBV28, the J call TRBJ2-7, with D perhaps matching TRBD2 (6 bases). Deletions cut 3 bases from V and 3 bases from J, with 12 bases between. CDR1 and CDR2 (germline): MDHEN, SYDVKM. The CDR3 is 14 amino acids. CDR3 region: CASSFRGIVYEQYF. As DNA, the CDR3 is TGTGCCAGCAGTTTTCGCGGGATAGTCTACGAGCAGTACTTC.

Only a few counts were recorded for this clonotype. This sequence joins TRBV5-1 and TRBJ2-1, with D perhaps assigned TRBD1 or TRBD2 (5 bases each). CDR1 is SGHRS, CDR2 YFSETQ, per germline. The CDR3 runs to 13 residues. Trimming removed 0 bases at V and 15 bases at J, with 16 bases between. As DNA, the CDR3 is TGCGCCAGCAGCTTGGGGGGGATCTCCAGTCCGTTCTTC. It specifies CASSLGGISSPFF.